Here is one T cell receptor (beta chain) with its context. Donors had nominal health at sampling but likely had unrecorded immune exposures. The source of the sample is a study of cytomegalovirus exposure and HLA in healthy donors. The overall study: HLA-typed donors contributed around 85 million unique TCRs, which were held in an early data release.

The primer mix had 60 Vbeta and 13 Jbeta primers. TCRdb keeps only in-frame clones here, not all; method: immunoSEQ multiplex PCR. The table shows some 170,000 clones, with roughly 79% occurring only once. Germline-derived CDR1 and CDR2 are SGHNT and YYREEE (reference sequence). V shed 4 bases and J shed 7 bases, with 18 bases lying between them. CDR3 length equals 15 residues. The receptor comes from a woman aged 18-29 years in good health and CMV-seropositive. V is TRBV5-4 and J is TRBJ2-1; perhaps TRBD2 as D (6 bases). Sequencing used PBMCs. The CDR3 DNA reads TGTGCCAGCAGCCCTGGGGTGGGGGACTGGAATGAGCAGTTCTTC. Protein sequence: CASSPGVGDWNEQFF.